The source of this T cell receptor (beta chain) is a study of shared clonotypes between healthy human individuals. Libraries were prepared by immunoSEQ multiplex PCR; TCRdb keeps only in-frame clonotypes and omits some of them. The sample carries 1.5 million to 2.5 million clones, roughly 94% recorded once. CD8 cells regarded as naive lacked CD45RO, were positively chosen for CCR7, and omitted terminally differentiated effector memory CD45RA+ cells. The count of this clone is one. The CDR3 covers 15 residues. The V gene lost 0 bases and the J gene lost 0 bases, with 8 bases spanning the gap. The germline V gene has CDR1 WNHNN and CDR2 SYGVQD (reference sequence).

Sequencing was performed on naive CD8+ T cells sorted from blood. This clonotype was sampled from a man between 18 and 35 years old in good health. The rearrangement links TRBV10-1 to TRBJ1-1, with a possible D match to TRBD1 (6 bases). The CDR3 protein is CASSESGTLNTEAFF. CDR3 DNA: TGCGCCAGCAGTGAGTCAGGGACACTGAACACTGAAGCTTTCTTT.